This T cell receptor (beta chain) originates from a study of Graves' ophthalmopathy and Graves' hyperthyroidism. Deletions cut 8 bases from V and 5 bases from J, with 9 bases between. The CDR3 extends over 11 amino acids. CDR1 ENHRY and CDR2 SYGVKD come from the germline V gene. This clonotype has at least ten counts. RNA served as the template for amplifying TCR beta CDR3 regions. HTBI primers served in a first-round RT-PCR, which a second-round multiplex PCR followed. Each CDR3 protein gets one entry after TCRdb re-called the multiplex PCR reads with MiXCR. Altogether over 450,000 distinct CDR3 sequences are present, approximately 14% being singletons, with the ten largest covering roughly 10%.

This chain joins TRBV10-3 and TRBJ1-2, with unresolved D. The sequencing sample was made of blood. The clonotype originates from a woman aged 30 to 39 with Graves' ophthalmopathy. This CDR3 is CAIASSYGYTF. The DNA of the CDR3 is TGTGCCATCGCCAGTTCTTATGGCTACACCTTC.